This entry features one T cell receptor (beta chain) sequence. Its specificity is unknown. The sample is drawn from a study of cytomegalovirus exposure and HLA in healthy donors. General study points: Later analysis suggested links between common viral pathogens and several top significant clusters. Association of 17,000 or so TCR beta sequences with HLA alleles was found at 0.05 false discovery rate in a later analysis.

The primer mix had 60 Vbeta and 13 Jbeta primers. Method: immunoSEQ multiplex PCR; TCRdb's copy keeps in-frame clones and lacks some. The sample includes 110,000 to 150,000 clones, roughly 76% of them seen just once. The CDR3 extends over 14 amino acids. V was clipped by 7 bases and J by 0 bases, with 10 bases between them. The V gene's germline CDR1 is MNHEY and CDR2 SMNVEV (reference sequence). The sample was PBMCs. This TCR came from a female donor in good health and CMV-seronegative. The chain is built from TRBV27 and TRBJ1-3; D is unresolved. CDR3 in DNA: TGTGCCAGCAAACCTAAGAGCTCTGGAAACACCATATATTTT. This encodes CASKPKSSGNTIYF.